This T cell receptor beta chain was recorded in a study of regulatory T cells in long-lasting Graves disease. Findings and limits, study-wide: New patients shared about 880 public clonotypes, fewer than the roughly 2,600 shared by persistent patients.

The time point: newly diagnosed GD, antithyroid drugs for less than 3 months. The TCR library was prepared using RNA isolated from PBMCs. V shed 6 bases, J shed 3 bases, and the junction held 3 bases outside the gene matches. CDR3 length: 13 residues. iRepertoire HTBI primers and Arm-PCR of CDR3 regions built TCR beta libraries. Via MiXCR, TCRdb re-called the multiplex PCR reads, giving one row per CDR3 protein. The sample includes 240,000 or so distinct CDR3 sequences, around 21% of them seen just once. This clonotype was seen only a few times. Its antigen is unidentified. This sample comprised peripheral blood mononuclear cells (PBMCs), obtained at new diagnosis, from a patient treated with antithyroid drugs. The V and J genes are TRBV12-3 or TRBV12-4 and TRBJ1-1, with 8 bases that match TRBD1. The sequence came from a female donor with Graves disease. The CDR3: CASRQTGDTEAFF. CDR3 sequence (DNA): TGTGCCAGCAGACAGACAGGGGACACTGAAGCTTTCTTT.